The T cell receptor (beta chain) under discussion was sequenced for a study of identical twins. This clonotype was counted at least ten times. Its target is not known. Regarding the study as a whole: Excess sharing between twins was weaker in beta out-of-frame sequences. Out-of-frame TCR alpha sharing observed in monozygotic twins exceeded model estimates.

One entry per CDR3 protein results from TCRdb running MiXCR on the 5' RACE reads. Found here are more than 1.5 million distinct CDR3 sequences, about 31% of them singletons; the top ten hold more than 0.25%. V gave up 5 bases and J gave up 6 bases, with 15 bases separating them. The CDR3 totals 14 residues. Germline V gives CDR1 MNHNY, CDR2 SVGAGI (reference sequence). The sequenced sample was cord blood. This chain connects TRBV6-6 to TRBJ2-3; D tentatively fits TRBD1 or TRBD2 (5 bases each). The sequence derives from a newborn girl in good health. CDR3 nucleotide sequence: TGTGCCAGCAGTACCAGGGACCGGCGGGATACGCAGTATTTT. Translation: CASSTRDRRDTQYF.